The T cell receptor beta chain under discussion was sequenced for a study of T cell responses to AZD1222 COVID-19 vaccine. Whole-study findings and limits: Donors skewed white British and female; clonal diversity was possibly underestimated.

Assay used: immunoSEQ multiplex PCR; TCRdb lists only in-frame clones, some missing. The sample contains 150,000 to 200,000 clones, approximately 90% of which appear only once. As for this clone: Its matching antigen is unknown.

The CDR3 is 16 residues long. Germline V gene data show CDR1 as SGDLS and CDR2 as YYNGEE. Trimming removed 3 bases from V and 0 bases from J, with 10 bases in between. The specimen was peripheral blood, collected on day 0 of AZD1222 vaccination. The chain links TRBV9 to TRBJ1-6; D possibly corresponds to TRBD1 (6 bases). This TCR was recovered from an adult in good health. This CDR3 is CASSGTESSYNSPLHF. In DNA, the CDR3 is TGTGCCAGCAGCGGGACAGAGAGCTCCTATAATTCACCCCTCCACTTT.